This T cell receptor beta chain is from a study of blood T cell repertoires in COVID-19. In the study overall: COVID-19 samples from acute and convalescent phases originated in the United States, Italy and Spain. T cells, B-cell-depleted T cells, or PBMCs provided the cDNA or gDNA that served as material.

V lost 5 bases, J lost 4 bases, and 3 bases lay in between. CDR1 is DFQATT and CDR2 is SNEGSKA in the germline V gene (reference sequence). The CDR3 totals 10 residues. Original processing methods: From reference gene primer amplification, estimates of nucleated cell counts were derived. The table came from immunoSEQ multiplex PCR; TCRdb's copy has only in-frame clones and leaves some out. Clone size and the V and J calls come from that table; the DNA yielded D and trimming. In the table there are about 180,000 clones, 70% to 90% of which are singletons. The gene calls are TRBV20-1 and TRBJ2-1; no clear D. The receptor's source is a woman aged 25 to 39 with acute or convalescent COVID-19. The material sequenced was peripheral blood. Written as DNA, the CDR3 is TGCAGTGCTCTATACAATGAGCAGTTCTTC. It codes for CSALYNEQFF.